This TCR beta chain came from a study of regulatory T cells in long-lasting Graves disease. The overall study: It was over 5 years of antithyroid drugs, with positive TSH receptor antibodies, that meant persistent Graves' disease.

This clonotype occurred many times. Its target is unknown. In building TCR beta libraries, iRepertoire HTBI primers were used together with Arm-PCR of CDR3 regions. Original methodology: Identified across the samples were approximately 60 TRBV segments and about 14 TRBJ segments. MiXCR, applied by TCRdb to the multiplex PCR reads, yields one record per CDR3 protein. The V and J calls and clone size come from TCRdb's table, not from the authors' own analysis. The sample holds 300,000 to 400,000 distinct CDR3 sequences, around 20% seen once. Sample time point: persistent/refractory GD, antithyroid drugs over 5 years with positive TRAb. Scientists built the TCR library using RNA that was extracted from PBMCs. From each patient, about 8.1 milliliters of peripheral blood was drawn and collected into an EDTA anticoagulant tube. Study-wide points: Favored usage of TRBV28, TRBJ1-2 and TRBJ2-5 was recorded in persistent disease.

Germline CDR1 and CDR2: SNHLY and FYNNEI. The CDR3 is 14 amino acids. After removal of 4 bases from V and 3 bases from J, the junction contained 4 bases not matched to a gene. The chain joins TRBV2 to TRBJ2-7; 9 bases are a match to TRBD2. Sample: peripheral blood mononuclear cells (PBMCs), taken when the disease was refractory, from a patient treated with antithyroid drugs. The sequence came from a female donor with Graves disease. CDR3 residues: CASSGGLALYEQYF. The CDR3 coding sequence is TGTGCCAGCAGTGGGGGACTAGCACTCTACGAGCAGTACTTC.